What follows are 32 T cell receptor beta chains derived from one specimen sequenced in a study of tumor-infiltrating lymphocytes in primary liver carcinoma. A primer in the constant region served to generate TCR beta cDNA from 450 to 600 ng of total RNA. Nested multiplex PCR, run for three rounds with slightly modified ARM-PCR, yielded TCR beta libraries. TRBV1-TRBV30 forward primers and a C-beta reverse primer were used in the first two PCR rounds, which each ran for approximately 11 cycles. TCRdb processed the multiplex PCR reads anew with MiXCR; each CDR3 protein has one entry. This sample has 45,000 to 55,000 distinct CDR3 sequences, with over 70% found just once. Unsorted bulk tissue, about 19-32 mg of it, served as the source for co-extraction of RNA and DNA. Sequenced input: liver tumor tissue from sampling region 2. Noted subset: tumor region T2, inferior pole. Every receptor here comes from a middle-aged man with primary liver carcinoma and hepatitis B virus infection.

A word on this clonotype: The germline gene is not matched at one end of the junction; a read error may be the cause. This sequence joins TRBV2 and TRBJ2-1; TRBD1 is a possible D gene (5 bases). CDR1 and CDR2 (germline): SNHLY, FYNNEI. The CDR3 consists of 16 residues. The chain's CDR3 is CASSDDGRVAGNEQFF. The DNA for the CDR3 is TGTGCCAGTAGTGACGACGGCAGGGTGGCTGGCAATGAGCAGTTCTTC.

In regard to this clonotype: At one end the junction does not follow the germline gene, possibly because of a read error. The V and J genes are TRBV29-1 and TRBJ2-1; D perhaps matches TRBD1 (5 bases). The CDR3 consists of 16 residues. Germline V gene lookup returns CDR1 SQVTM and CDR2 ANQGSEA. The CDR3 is CSVEWYRIRSYNERFF. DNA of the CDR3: TGCAGCGTTGAATGGTACAGGATTAGATCTTACAACGAGCGGTTCTTC.

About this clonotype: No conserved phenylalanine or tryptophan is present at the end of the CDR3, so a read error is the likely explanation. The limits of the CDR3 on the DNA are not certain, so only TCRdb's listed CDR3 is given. The CDR3 protein is CASILEVGDEKLFS. The chain combines TRBV11-2 with TRBJ1-4; no check of the table's D call, TRBD1, against the DNA was made. Germline V lookup: CDR1 SGHAT, CDR2 FQNNGV. The CDR3 extends over 14 residues, inclusive of both ends.

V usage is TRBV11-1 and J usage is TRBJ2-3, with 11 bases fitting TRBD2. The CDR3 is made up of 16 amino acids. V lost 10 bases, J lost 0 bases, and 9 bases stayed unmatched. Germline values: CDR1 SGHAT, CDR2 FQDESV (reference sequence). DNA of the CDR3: TGTGCCATCAGTAAGGGACTAGCGGTCAGCACAGATACGCAGTATTTT. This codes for CAISKGLAVSTDTQYF.

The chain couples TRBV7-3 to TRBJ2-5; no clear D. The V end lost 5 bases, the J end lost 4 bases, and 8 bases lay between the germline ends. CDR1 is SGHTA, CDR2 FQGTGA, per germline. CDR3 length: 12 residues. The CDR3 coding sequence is TGTGCCAGCAGCCCGCGTGGAGAGACCCAGTACTTC. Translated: CASSPRGETQYF.

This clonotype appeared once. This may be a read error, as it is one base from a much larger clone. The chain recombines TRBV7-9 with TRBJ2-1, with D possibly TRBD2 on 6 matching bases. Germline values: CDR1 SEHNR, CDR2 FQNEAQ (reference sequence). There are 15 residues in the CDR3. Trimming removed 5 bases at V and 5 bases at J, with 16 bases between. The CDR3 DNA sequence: TGTGCCAGCAGCCGTGGGGACTTCCTCCACAATGAGCAGTTCTTC. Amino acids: CASSRGDFLHNEQFF.

The CDR3 loop is CASLTTSIGQPQHF. The DNA of the CDR3 is TGTGCCAGCCTCACCACAAGCATTGGGCAGCCCCAGCATTTT. V and J are TRBV28 and TRBJ1-5; D remains ambiguous. The CDR3 has 14 amino acids. The ends were cut back, 8 bases at V and 7 bases at J, with 18 bases in the middle. Germline V gene data show CDR1 as MDHEN and CDR2 as SYDVKM.

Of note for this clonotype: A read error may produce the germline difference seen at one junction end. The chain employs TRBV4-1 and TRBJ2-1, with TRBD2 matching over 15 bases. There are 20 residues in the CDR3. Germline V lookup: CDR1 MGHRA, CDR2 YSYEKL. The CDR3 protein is CTSSSSDSGLAGGQGNEQFF. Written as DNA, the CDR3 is TGCACCAGCAGCTCCTCAGACAGCGGACTAGCGGGAGGGCAGGGAAATGAGCAGTTCTTC.

The DNA for the CDR3 is TGTGCCAGCAGCCTTTTAGCTGGAGAGGCTCGAAATGATCCGTTCTTC. Protein product: CASSLLAGEARNDPFF. The genes are TRBV11-2 and TRBJ2-1, with unresolved D. CDR3 length equals 16 residues. CDR1 and CDR2 (germline): SGHAT, FQNNGV. V lost 5 bases and J lost 15, with 29 bases in between.

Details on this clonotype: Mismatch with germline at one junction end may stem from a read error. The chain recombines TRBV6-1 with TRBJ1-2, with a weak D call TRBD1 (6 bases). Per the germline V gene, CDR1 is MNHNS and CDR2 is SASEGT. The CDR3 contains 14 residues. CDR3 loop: CASCEQGPMGGYTF. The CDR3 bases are TGCGCCAGCTGTGAACAGGGACCTATGGGTGGCTACACCTTC.

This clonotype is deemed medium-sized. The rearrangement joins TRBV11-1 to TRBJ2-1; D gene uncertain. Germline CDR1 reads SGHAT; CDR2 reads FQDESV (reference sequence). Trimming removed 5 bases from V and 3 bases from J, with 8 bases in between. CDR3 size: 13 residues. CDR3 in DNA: TGTGCCAGCAGCCATCTGGGCTACAATGAGCAGTTCTTC. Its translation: CASSHLGYNEQFF.

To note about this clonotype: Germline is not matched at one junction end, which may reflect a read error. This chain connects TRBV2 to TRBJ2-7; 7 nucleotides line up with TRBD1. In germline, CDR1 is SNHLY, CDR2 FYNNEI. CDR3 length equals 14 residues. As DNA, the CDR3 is TGTACCAGCAGTCTATTACAGGGGTCCTACGAGCAGTACTTC. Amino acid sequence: CTSSLLQGSYEQYF.

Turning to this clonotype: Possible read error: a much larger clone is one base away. The CDR3 DNA is TGTGTCAGCAGCCTGCGGACAGGGGCAGAGACCCAGTACTTC. It translates to CVSSLRTGAETQYF. The chain recombines TRBV7-9 with TRBJ2-5; TRBD1 matches at 9 bases. The CDR3 extends over 14 amino acids. Germline CDR1 is SEHNR and CDR2 is FQNEAQ (reference sequence).

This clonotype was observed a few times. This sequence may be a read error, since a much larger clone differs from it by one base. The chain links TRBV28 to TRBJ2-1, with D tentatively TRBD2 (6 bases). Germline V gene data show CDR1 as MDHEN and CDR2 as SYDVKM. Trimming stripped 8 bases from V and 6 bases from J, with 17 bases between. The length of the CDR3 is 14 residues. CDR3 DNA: TGTGCCAGCCTTCGGTATGGAGGGACCAATGAGCAGTTCTTC. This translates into CASLRYGGTNEQFF. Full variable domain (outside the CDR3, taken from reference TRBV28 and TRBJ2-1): DVKVTQSSRYLVKRTGEKVFLECVQDMDHENMFWYRQDPGLGLRLIYFSYDVKMKEKGDIPEGYSVSREKKERFSLILESASTNQTSMYLCASLRYGGTNEQFFGPGTRLTVL.

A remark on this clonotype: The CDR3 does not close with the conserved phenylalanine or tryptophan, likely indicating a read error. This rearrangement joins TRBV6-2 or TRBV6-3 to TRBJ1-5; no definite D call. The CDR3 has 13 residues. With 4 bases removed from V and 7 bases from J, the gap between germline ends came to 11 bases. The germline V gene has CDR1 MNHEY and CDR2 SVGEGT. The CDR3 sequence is CASSSSGWQPQHV. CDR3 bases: TGTGCCAGCAGTTCCTCGGGGTGGCAGCCCCAGCATGTT.

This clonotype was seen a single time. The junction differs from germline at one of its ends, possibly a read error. The CDR3 spells CVSSLEATMSYEQYF. DNA of the CDR3: TGTGTCAGCAGCTTAGAGGCGACCATGTCCTACGAGCAGTACTTT. V gene TRBV11-1 combines with J gene TRBJ2-7; D gene unclear. This CDR3 region has 15 residues. CDR1 and CDR2 from the germline V gene are SGHAT and FQDESV (reference sequence).

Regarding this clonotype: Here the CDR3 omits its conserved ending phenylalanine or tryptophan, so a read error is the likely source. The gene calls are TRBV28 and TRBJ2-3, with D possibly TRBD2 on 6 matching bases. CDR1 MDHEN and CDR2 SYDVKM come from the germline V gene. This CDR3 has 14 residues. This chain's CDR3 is CASSFLSGTDMQYL. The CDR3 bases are TGTGCCAGCAGTTTCCTTAGCGGCACAGATATGCAGTATCTT.

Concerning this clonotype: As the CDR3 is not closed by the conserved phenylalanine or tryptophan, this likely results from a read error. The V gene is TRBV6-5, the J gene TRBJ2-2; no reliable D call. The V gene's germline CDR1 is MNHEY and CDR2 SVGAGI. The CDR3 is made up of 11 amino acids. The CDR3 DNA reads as TGCGCCAGCAGCCTCTGGGGGGAGCTGTTTATT. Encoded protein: CASSLWGELFI.

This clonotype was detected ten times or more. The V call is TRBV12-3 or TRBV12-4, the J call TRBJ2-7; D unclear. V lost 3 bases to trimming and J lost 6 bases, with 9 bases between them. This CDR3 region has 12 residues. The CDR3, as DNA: TGTGCCAGCAGTTTCCCCCCGGGCGAGCAGTACTTC. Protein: CASSFPPGEQYF.

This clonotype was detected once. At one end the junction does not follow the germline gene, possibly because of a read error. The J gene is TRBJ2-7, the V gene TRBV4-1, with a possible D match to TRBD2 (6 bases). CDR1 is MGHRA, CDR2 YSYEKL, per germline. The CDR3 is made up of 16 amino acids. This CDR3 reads CVSSQDFSGSSYEQNF. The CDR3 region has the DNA TGCGTCAGCAGCCAAGATTTTAGCGGAAGCTCCTATGAGCAGAACTTC.

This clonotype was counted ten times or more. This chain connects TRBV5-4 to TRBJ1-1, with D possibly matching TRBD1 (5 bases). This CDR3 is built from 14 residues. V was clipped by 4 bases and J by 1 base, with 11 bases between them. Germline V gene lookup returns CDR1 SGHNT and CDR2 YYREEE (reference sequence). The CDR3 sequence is CASSGGDGNTEAFF. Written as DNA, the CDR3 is TGTGCCAGCAGCGGAGGGGACGGGAACACTGAAGCTTTCTTT.

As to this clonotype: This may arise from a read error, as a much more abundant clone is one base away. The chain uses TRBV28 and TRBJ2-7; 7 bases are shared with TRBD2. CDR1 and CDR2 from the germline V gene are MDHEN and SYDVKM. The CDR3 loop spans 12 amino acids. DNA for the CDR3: TGTACCAGCAAATTAGCGGGCTACGAGCAGTACTTC. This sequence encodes CTSKLAGYEQYF.

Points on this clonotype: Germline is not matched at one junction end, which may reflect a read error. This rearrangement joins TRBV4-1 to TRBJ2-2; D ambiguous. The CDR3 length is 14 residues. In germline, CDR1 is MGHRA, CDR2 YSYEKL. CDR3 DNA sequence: TGCGCCAGTAGCCAGACTCTGAACACCGGGGAGCTGTTTTTT. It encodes CASSQTLNTGELFF.

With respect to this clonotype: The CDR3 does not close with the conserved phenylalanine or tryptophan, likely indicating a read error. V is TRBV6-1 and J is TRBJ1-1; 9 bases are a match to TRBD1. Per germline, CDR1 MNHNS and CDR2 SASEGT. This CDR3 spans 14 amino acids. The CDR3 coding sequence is TGTGTCAGCAGCGAACAGGGGGCTCGCACTGAAGCTTTCTCT. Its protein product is CVSSEQGARTEAFS.

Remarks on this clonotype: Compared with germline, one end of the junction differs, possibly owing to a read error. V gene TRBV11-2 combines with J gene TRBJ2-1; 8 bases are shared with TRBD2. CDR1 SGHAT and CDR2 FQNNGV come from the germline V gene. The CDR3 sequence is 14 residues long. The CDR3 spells CVSSLTSGYIEQFF. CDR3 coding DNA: TGTGTCAGCAGCTTAACTAGCGGATACATTGAGCAATTCTTC. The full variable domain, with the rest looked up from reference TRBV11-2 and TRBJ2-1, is EAGVAQSPRYKIIEKRQSVAFWCNPISGHATLYWYQQILGQGPKLLIQFQNNGVVDDSQLPKDRFSAERLKGVDSTLKIQPAKLEDSAVYLCVSSLTSGYIEQFFGPGTRLTVL.

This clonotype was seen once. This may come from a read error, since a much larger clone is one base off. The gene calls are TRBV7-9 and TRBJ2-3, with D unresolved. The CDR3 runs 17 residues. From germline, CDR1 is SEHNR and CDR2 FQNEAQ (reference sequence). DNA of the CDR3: TGTGCCAGCAACTTAGTTGGGCTTTCCGAAAACACAGATACGCAGTATTTT. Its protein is CASNLVGLSENTDTQYF.

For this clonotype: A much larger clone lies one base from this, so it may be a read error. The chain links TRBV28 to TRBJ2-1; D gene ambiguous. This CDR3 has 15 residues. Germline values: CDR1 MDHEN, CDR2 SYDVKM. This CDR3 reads CVSSSSPDDYNEQFF. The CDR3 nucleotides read TGTGTCAGCAGTTCCTCCCCGGATGACTACAATGAGCAGTTCTTC. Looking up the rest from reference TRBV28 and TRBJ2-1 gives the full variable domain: DVKVTQSSRYLVKRTGEKVFLECVQDMDHENMFWYRQDPGLGLRLIYFSYDVKMKEKGDIPEGYSVSREKKERFSLILESASTNQTSMYLCVSSSSPDDYNEQFFGPGTRLTVL.

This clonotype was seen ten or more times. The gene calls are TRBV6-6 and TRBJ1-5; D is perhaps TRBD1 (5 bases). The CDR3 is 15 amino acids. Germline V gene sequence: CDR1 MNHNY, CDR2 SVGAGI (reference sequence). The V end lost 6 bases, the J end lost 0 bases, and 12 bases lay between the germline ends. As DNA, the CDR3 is TGTGCCAGCAGGTCCGGGACCGATAGCAATCAGCCCCAGCATTTT. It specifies CASRSGTDSNQPQHF.

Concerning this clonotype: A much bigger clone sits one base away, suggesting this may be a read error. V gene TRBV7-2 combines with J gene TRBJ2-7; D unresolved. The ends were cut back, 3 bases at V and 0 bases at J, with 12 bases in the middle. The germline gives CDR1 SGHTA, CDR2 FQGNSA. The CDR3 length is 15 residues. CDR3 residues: CASSLGLQLSYEQYF. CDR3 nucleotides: TGTGCCAGCAGCTTGGGCCTGCAGCTCTCCTACGAGCAGTACTTC.

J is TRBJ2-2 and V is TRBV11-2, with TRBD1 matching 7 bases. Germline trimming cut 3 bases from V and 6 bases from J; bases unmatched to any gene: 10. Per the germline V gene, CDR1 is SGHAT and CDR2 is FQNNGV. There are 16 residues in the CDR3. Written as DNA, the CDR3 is TGTGCCAGCAGCTTCTCGACAGGGATAGTCTCCGGGGAGCTGTTTTTT. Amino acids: CASSFSTGIVSGELFF.

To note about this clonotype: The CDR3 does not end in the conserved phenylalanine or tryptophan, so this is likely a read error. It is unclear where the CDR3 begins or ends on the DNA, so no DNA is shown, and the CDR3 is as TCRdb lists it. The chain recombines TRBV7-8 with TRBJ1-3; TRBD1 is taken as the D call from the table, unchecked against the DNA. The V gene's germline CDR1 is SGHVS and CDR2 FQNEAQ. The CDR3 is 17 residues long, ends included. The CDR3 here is CASSPTGTGVSGNTIYY.

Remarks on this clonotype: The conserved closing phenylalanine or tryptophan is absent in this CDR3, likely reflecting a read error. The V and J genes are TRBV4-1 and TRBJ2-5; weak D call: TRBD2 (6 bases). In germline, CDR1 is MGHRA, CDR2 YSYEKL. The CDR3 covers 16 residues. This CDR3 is CASSQGAWRAQETQYL. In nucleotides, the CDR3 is TGCGCAAGCAGCCAAGGAGCATGGAGGGCCCAAGAGACCCAGTACCTC.